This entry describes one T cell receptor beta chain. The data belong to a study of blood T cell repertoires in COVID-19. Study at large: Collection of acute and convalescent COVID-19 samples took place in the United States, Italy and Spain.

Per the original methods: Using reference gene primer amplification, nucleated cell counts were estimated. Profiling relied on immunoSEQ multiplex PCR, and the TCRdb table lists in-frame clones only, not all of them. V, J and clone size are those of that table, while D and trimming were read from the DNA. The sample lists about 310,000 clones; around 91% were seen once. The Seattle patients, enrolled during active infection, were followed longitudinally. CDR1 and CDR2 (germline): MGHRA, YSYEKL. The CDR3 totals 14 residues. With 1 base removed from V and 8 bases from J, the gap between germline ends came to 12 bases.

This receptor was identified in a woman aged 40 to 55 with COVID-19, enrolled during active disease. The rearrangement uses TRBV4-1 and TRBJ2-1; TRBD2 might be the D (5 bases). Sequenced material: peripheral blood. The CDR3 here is CASSQGPGRDEQFF. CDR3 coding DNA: TGCGCCAGCAGCCAAGGGCCTGGGCGGGATGAGCAGTTCTTC.